This TCR beta chain was identified during a study of PD-1 blockade in classical Hodgkin lymphoma. Study summary: Intravenous nivolumab at 3 mg/kg was given to patients every 2 weeks.

The table came from immunoSEQ multiplex PCR; TCRdb's copy has only in-frame clones and leaves some out. This table has under 95,000 clones, nearly 95% appearing once. Each patient experienced a relapse that followed autologous stem cell transplantation, and brentuximab vedotin exposure varied. Regarding the study as a whole: Among the patients, those starting nivolumab under 1 year after ASCT were excluded.

In the case of this clone: Its antigen is not identified.

The germline CDR1 and CDR2 sequences are SNHLY and FYNNEI. This CDR3 comprises 11 residues. Trimming stripped 7 bases from V and 1 base from J, with 4 bases between. The receptor was isolated from a human donor with classical Hodgkin lymphoma. The specimen was peripheral blood mononuclear cells (PBMCs), collected before the second cycle of nivolumab. This rearrangement joins TRBV2 to TRBJ2-5; the D is unclear. The CDR3 DNA reads as TGTGCCAGCACCCTCCAAGAGACCCAGTACTTC. Its translation: CASTLQETQYF.